This TCR beta chain derives from a study of control samples from healthy donors and cancer patients. Produced via immunoSEQ multiplex PCR; TCRdb's table is partial and in-frame only. Found here are 95,000 to 150,000 clones, about 86% of them singletons; the top ten hold roughly 12%. V gave up 3 bases and J gave up 5 bases, with 8 bases separating them. This CDR3 contains 13 residues. Germline-derived CDR1 and CDR2 are SGHTA and FQGNSA. J is TRBJ1-5 and V is TRBV7-2; the D is unclear. The sequence was obtained from a man in his thirties or forties in good health. The sample was blood. In nucleotides, the CDR3 is TGTGCCAGCAGCTTTGCGGGGTATCAGCCCCAGCATTTT. It codes for CASSFAGYQPQHF.